Presented here are 20 T cell receptor beta chains from one specimen sequenced in a study of cytomegalovirus exposure and HLA in healthy donors (dated by TCRdb to the late 2010s). The library was made by the immunoSEQ multiplex PCR assay. TCRdb retrieved this table from immuneACCESS and kept in-frame rearrangements only. Not all clones are present; in checked studies, unresolved V genes account for under half, and no reason is known for the remainder. This sample holds roughly 200,000 clones; 86% were observed only once. Together, the top ten hold roughly 6.6% of the sample. The sequenced sample consisted of PBMCs. The receptor source for this set is a young man in good health and CMV-seropositive.

The chain joins TRBV14 to TRBJ1-1, with TRBD1 matching over 8 bases. CDR1 and CDR2 (germline): SGHDN, FVKESK. There are 18 residues in the CDR3. After removal of 5 bases from V and 3 bases from J, the junction contained 17 bases not matched to a gene. In DNA, the CDR3 is TGTGCCAGCAGCTTAGGCCAGCGGTCGACAGGGGTGGACACTGAAGCTTTCTTT. Its translation: CASSLGQRSTGVDTEAFF.

The genes are TRBV25-1 and TRBJ2-2, with D possibly matching TRBD2 (5 bases). The CDR3 runs to 14 residues. Trimming removed 6 bases at V and 2 bases at J, with 10 bases between. Germline V lookup: CDR1 MGHDK, CDR2 SYGVNS. The chain's CDR3 is CASRLDDNTGELFF. As DNA, the CDR3 is TGTGCCAGCAGACTAGACGATAACACCGGGGAGCTGTTTTTT.

This clone was observed a handful of times. This rearrangement joins TRBV9 to TRBJ2-1, with unresolved D. The V and J ends lost 0 bases and 0 bases respectively, with 1 base between them. The CDR3 has 13 amino acids. Germline V gives CDR1 SGDLS, CDR2 YYNGEE. CDR3 bases: TGTGCCAGCAGCGTAGACTCCTACAATGAGCAGTTCTTC. Translated: CASSVDSYNEQFF.

The chain employs TRBV4-1 and TRBJ2-1; D not certain. Germline V gene lookup returns CDR1 MGHRA and CDR2 YSYEKL. The CDR3 is made up of 13 amino acids. V lost 0 bases and J 4 bases, leaving 4 bases between the germline ends. CDR3 bases: TGCGCCAGCAGCCAAGATGGGTACAATGAGCAGTTCTTC. As protein: CASSQDGYNEQFF.

The rearrangement uses TRBV7-2 and TRBJ2-1; D not resolved. There are 11 residues in the CDR3. Per the germline V gene, CDR1 is SGHTA and CDR2 is FQGNSA. V gave up 5 bases and J gave up 7 bases, with 6 bases separating them. The CDR3 sequence is CASSRLNEQFF. The CDR3 coding sequence is TGTGCCAGCAGCAGATTAAATGAGCAGTTCTTC.

The chain carries TRBV5-1 and TRBJ2-5, with TRBD1 identical over 7 bases. The V segment lost 4 bases and the J segment 1 base; nucleotides outside the gene matches: 4. Germline V lookup: CDR1 SGHRS, CDR2 YFSETQ. The CDR3 sequence is 14 residues long. The CDR3 coding sequence is TGCGCCAGCAGCCCCGGGACAGTCCAAGAGACCCAGTACTTC. Translation gives CASSPGTVQETQYF.

The chain uses TRBV5-8 and TRBJ1-2, with 8 bases matching TRBD1. The CDR3 has 14 amino acids. V gave up 0 bases and J gave up 8 bases; unmatched junction bases: 6. Germline V gives CDR1 SGHTS, CDR2 YDEGEE. The CDR3 is CASSLGGQGRGYTF. The CDR3 DNA reads as TGTGCCAGCAGCTTGGGAGGACAGGGAAGGGGCTACACCTTC.

This chain links TRBV19 with TRBJ2-7; TRBD1 matches 8 bases. The germline CDR1 and CDR2 sequences are LNHDA and SQIVND (reference sequence). V lost 5 bases to trimming and J lost 3 bases; unmatched junction nucleotides: 3. The CDR3 consists of 13 residues. The CDR3 DNA is TGTGCCAGTAGTGCCGGGACAGGCTACGAGCAGTACTTC. Protein: CASSAGTGYEQYF.

The rearrangement joins TRBV14 to TRBJ1-2, with no clear D. From germline, CDR1 is SGHDN and CDR2 FVKESK. With 0 bases removed from V and 4 bases from J, the gap between germline ends came to 12 bases. The CDR3 sequence is 15 residues long. CDR3: CASSQEGVSVYGYTF. The CDR3, as DNA: TGTGCCAGCAGCCAAGAAGGTGTCAGCGTCTATGGCTACACCTTC.

Only one count was recorded for this clone. The rearrangement links TRBV6-1 to TRBJ1-1; maybe TRBD1 (6 bases). V shed 7 bases and J shed 4 bases, with 13 bases lying between them. Looked up from germline, CDR1 is MNHNS and CDR2 is SASEGT. The CDR3 is 13 amino acids. The CDR3, as DNA: TGTGCCAGCATACCGAGAGGGGGCACTGAAGCTTTCTTT. Encoded protein: CASIPRGGTEAFF.

The genes are TRBV30 and TRBJ1-6; 8 bases map to TRBD1. The V and J ends lost 5 bases and 5 bases, in that order; junction bases with no gene match: 8. The CDR3 runs to 15 residues. The germline gives CDR1 GTSNPN, CDR2 SVGIG (reference sequence). CDR3: CAWARGLADNSPLHF. CDR3 in DNA: TGTGCCTGGGCCAGGGGGCTAGCGGATAATTCACCCCTCCACTTT.

The chain recombines TRBV18 with TRBJ2-1; no clear D. The CDR3 spans 15 residues. V lost 3 bases, J lost 7 bases, and 16 bases lay in between. Germline V gives CDR1 KGHSH, CDR2 LQKENI. DNA for the CDR3: TGTGCCAGCTCACCGGGTGCAGGCCTAAAAAATGAGCAGTTCTTC. Translating it yields CASSPGAGLKNEQFF.

This chain joins TRBV7-3 and TRBJ2-7; TRBD1 or TRBD2 may be the D gene (5 bases each). In germline, CDR1 is SGHTA, CDR2 FQGTGA. V was trimmed by 2 bases and J by 3 bases, leaving 8 bases between them. This CDR3 contains 13 residues. In DNA form, the CDR3 reads TGTGCCAGCAGCTTATTGAGGGGCTACGAGCAGTACTTC. Its protein product is CASSLLRGYEQYF.

The gene calls are TRBV29-1 and TRBJ2-5; TRBD2 aligns across 7 bases. The CDR3 extends over 15 amino acids. Per germline, CDR1 SQVTM and CDR2 ANQGSEA. Trimming at V came to 7 bases and at J to 3 bases, leaving 14 bases not matched to a gene. The CDR3 DNA follows: TGCAGCGCCCTGGGTTTGGGCGGGGGAAAAGAGACCCAGTACTTC. Amino acids: CSALGLGGGKETQYF.

The CDR3 here is CASAGTDYQPQHF. CDR3 coding DNA: TGTGCCAGCGCCGGGACAGATTATCAGCCCCAGCATTTT. The V gene is TRBV6-1, the J gene TRBJ1-5; 7 bases fit TRBD1. Per the germline V gene, CDR1 is MNHNS and CDR2 is SASEGT. This CDR3 region has 13 residues. V lost 8 bases to trimming and J lost 5 bases; unmatched junction nucleotides: 6.

The J gene is TRBJ1-5, the V gene TRBV6-1; 7 nucleotides align to TRBD1. The CDR3 length is 15 residues. Trimming at V came to 5 bases and at J to 7 bases, leaving 11 bases not matched to a gene. Germline CDR1 and CDR2: MNHNS and SASEGT. The CDR3 is CASSTRGGRGQPQHF. Written as DNA, the CDR3 is TGTGCCAGCAGTACCAGGGGGGGACGAGGGCAGCCCCAGCATTTT.

A few counts support this clone. The chain has TRBV7-2 and TRBJ1-6; D unresolved. From germline, CDR1 is SGHTA and CDR2 FQGNSA. CDR3 length equals 15 residues. Trimming took 1 base from V and 5 from J, leaving 9 bases between them. The CDR3 DNA is TGTGCCAGCAGCTTAGGTCGGCAGGATAATTCACCCCTCCACTTT. It translates to CASSLGRQDNSPLHF. Variable domain in full (rest from reference TRBV7-2 and TRBJ1-6): GAGVSQSPSNKVTEKGKDVELRCDPISGHTALYWYRQSLGQGLEFLIYFQGNSAPDKSGLPSDRFSAERTGGSVSTLTIQRTQQEDSAVYLCASSLGRQDNSPLHFGNGTRLTVT.

This rearrangement joins TRBV6-5 to TRBJ1-1; tentatively, D is TRBD1 (5 bases). Per germline, CDR1 MNHEY and CDR2 SVGAGI. The CDR3 runs to 14 residues. V lost 6 bases to trimming and J lost 4 bases, with 15 bases between them. CDR3 nucleotides: TGTGCCAGCAGCGTCGACAGACCCTCCACTGAAGCTTTCTTT. Protein product: CASSVDRPSTEAFF.

This clone was counted a few times. This rearrangement joins TRBV19 to TRBJ2-7; tentative D call: TRBD1 (5 bases). The germline gives CDR1 LNHDA, CDR2 SQIVND (reference sequence). The CDR3 runs 13 residues. V was clipped by 6 bases and J by 5 bases, with 14 bases between them. CDR3 in DNA: TGTGCCAGTAGACAGCCTCAGGGCCACGAGCAGTACTTC. It codes for CASRQPQGHEQYF.

V usage is TRBV2 and J usage is TRBJ1-5, with D tentatively TRBD1 (6 bases). The V gene's germline CDR1 is SNHLY and CDR2 FYNNEI. Trimming left V 7 bases short and J 2 bases short, with 12 bases between. This CDR3 spans 14 amino acids. The CDR3 spells CASTTGGRNQPQHF. CDR3 DNA sequence: TGTGCCAGCACGACCGGGGGGCGCAATCAGCCCCAGCATTTT. Filled out from reference TRBV2 and TRBJ1-5, the complete variable domain reads EPEVTQTPSHQVTQMGQEVILRCVPISNHLYFYWYRQILGQKVEFLVSFYNNEISEKSEIFDDQFSVERPDGSNFTLKIRSTKLEDSAMYFCASTTGGRNQPQHFGDGTRLSIL.